Each of the 13 T cell receptor beta chains below was sequenced from the same sample in a study of persistence of HIV-infected CD4 T cells. The immunoSEQ assay was version 4, run in survey mode. Only in-frame clones appear in the TCRdb table, and some are missing; sequencing was by immunoSEQ multiplex PCR. The sample has 30,000 to 35,000 clones; 75% to 85% are singletons. Antigens of these TCRs are unknown. Overlapping HIV-1 Gag 15-mer peptides at approximately 0.96 ug per peptide per mL were used. Sorted nonresponding memory CD4+ T cells were CD40L-negative, CD69-negative, CD45RO-high. Source: CD4+ T cells sorted from PBMCs after roughly 18-hour stimulation, taken from a patient who received antiretroviral therapy. These receptors came from an adult woman with HIV who was CMV-seropositive.

The table lists this clone with a count of one. This chain uses TRBV11-3 with TRBJ2-1; D is perhaps TRBD1 (6 bases). CDR3 length equals 16 residues. V lost 5 bases and J lost 0, with 14 bases in between. In germline, CDR1 is SGHNT, CDR2 YENEEA. The DNA for the CDR3 is TGTGCCAGCAGCACAGGGACCTTGAGCTCCTACAATGAGCAGTTCTTC. Encoded protein: CASSTGTLSSYNEQFF.

The CDR3: CATSRGIQRGLYEQYF. CDR3 coding DNA: TGTGCCACCAGCAGAGGGATACAGAGGGGGCTCTACGAGCAGTACTTC. V and J are TRBV15 and TRBJ2-7, with 7 bases that match TRBD1. From germline, CDR1 is LNHNV and CDR2 YYDKDF (reference sequence). The CDR3 is 16 amino acids. J was trimmed by 3 bases and V by 1 base; bases with no gene match: 9.

V is TRBV5-4 and J is TRBJ1-3; 9 nucleotides agree with TRBD1. The length of the CDR3 is 18 residues. The germline gives CDR1 SGHNT, CDR2 YYREEE (reference sequence). The ends lost 0 bases at V and 11 bases at J; junction bases unmatched: 18. The CDR3 sequence is CASSLGTGGKFGLTPIYF. The CDR3 DNA reads as TGTGCCAGCAGCTTGGGAACAGGGGGCAAATTTGGCTTGACCCCCATATATTTT.

The V gene is TRBV28, the J gene TRBJ1-1; a possible D gene is TRBD1 (6 bases). The CDR3 length is 13 residues. Trimming stripped 11 bases from V and 1 base from J, with 14 bases between. The germline gives CDR1 MDHEN, CDR2 SYDVKM. In DNA form, the CDR3 reads TGTGCCGCCCTTCAACAGGGGAACACTGAAGCTTTCTTT. Encoded protein: CAALQQGNTEAFF.

The rearrangement uses TRBV5-1 and TRBJ1-1, with 8 nucleotides matching TRBD1. This CDR3 has 13 residues. Germline CDR1 is SGHRS and CDR2 is YFSETQ. V lost 7 bases to trimming and J lost 3 bases; unmatched junction nucleotides: 5. The CDR3 DNA reads as TGCGCCAGCGTAATGGACAGGGACACTGAAGCTTTCTTT. This translates into CASVMDRDTEAFF.

V gene TRBV11-3 combines with J gene TRBJ2-6; no reliable D call. Germline CDR1 SGHNT, CDR2 YENEEA. The CDR3 sequence is 17 residues long. V dropped 1 base and J dropped 2 bases, with 12 bases sitting between them. CDR3 amino acids: CASSLVGWGTGANVLTF. For the CDR3, the DNA is TGTGCCAGCAGCTTAGTAGGATGGGGTACTGGGGCCAACGTCCTGACTTTC.

The J gene is TRBJ2-1, the V gene TRBV7-2; 10 bases match TRBD2. Germline CDR1 and CDR2: SGHTA and FQGNSA. The CDR3 runs 19 residues. J was trimmed by 0 bases and V by 5 bases; bases with no gene match: 13. The CDR3 loop is CASSPRRLAGASSYNEQFF. Written as DNA, the CDR3 is TGTGCCAGCAGCCCCCGACGACTAGCGGGCGCCAGCTCCTACAATGAGCAGTTCTTC.

The V gene is TRBV18, the J gene TRBJ1-5; 7 nucleotides line up with TRBD1. The germline V gene encodes CDR1 KGHSH and CDR2 LQKENI. The CDR3 loop spans 13 amino acids. V gave up 3 bases and J gave up 5 bases; unmatched junction bases: 1. The CDR3 DNA reads as TGTGCCAGCTCACCCGACAGGGATCAGCCCCAGCATTTT. It translates to CASSPDRDQPQHF.

This sequence joins TRBV15 and TRBJ2-7, with 14 bases aligning to TRBD2. The germline V gene encodes CDR1 LNHNV and CDR2 YYDKDF (reference sequence). CDR3 length equals 15 residues. With V trimmed by 5 bases and J by 2 bases, 2 bases remained unmatched. CDR3: CATSRLAGGPYEQYF. The CDR3 nucleotides are TGTGCCACCAGCCGACTAGCGGGGGGGCCCTACGAGCAGTACTTC.

This chain connects TRBV6-1 to TRBJ2-3, with D possibly being TRBD1 or TRBD2 (5 bases each). Germline V CDR1 and CDR2: MNHNS, SASEGT. This CDR3 contains 16 residues. V was clipped by 0 bases and J by 2 bases, with 12 bases between them. Written as DNA, the CDR3 is TGTGCCAGCAGTGAAGCCGGTGGGGGATACACAGATACGCAGTATTTT. It encodes CASSEAGGGYTDTQYF.

This clone was counted only a few times. The V gene is TRBV29-1, the J gene TRBJ2-5; D could derive from TRBD1 or TRBD2 (5 bases each). The germline CDR1 and CDR2 sequences are SQVTM and ANQGSEA. The CDR3 consists of 11 residues. Trimming shortened V by 1 base and J by 7 bases, and 7 bases separated the two germline ends. The CDR3 reads CSVEAGRTQYF. The CDR3 DNA reads TGCAGCGTTGAAGCAGGGAGGACCCAGTACTTC.

This rearrangement joins TRBV4-3 to TRBJ1-2; a possible D gene is TRBD1 (5 bases). The CDR3 spans 16 residues. Looked up from germline, CDR1 is LGHNA and CDR2 is YSLEER. V was trimmed by 4 bases and J by 6 bases, leaving 21 bases between them. CDR3 amino acids: CASSPRTSFVTNGYTF. The CDR3 nucleotides are TGCGCCAGCAGCCCCAGGACAAGCTTTGTAACTAATGGCTACACCTTC.

This clone ranks as medium-sized. V and J are TRBV5-8 and TRBJ2-2; 8 bases are shared with TRBD1. Germline assignment: CDR1 SGHTS and CDR2 YDEGEE. CDR3 size: 15 residues. Trimming removed 3 bases from V and 6 bases from J; junction bases left unmatched: 7. The DNA of the CDR3 is TGTGCCAGCAGCTGGACAGGGCGAATGGCCGGGGAGCTGTTTTTT. Residues: CASSWTGRMAGELFF. The variable domain in full, completed from reference TRBV5-8 and TRBJ2-2, reads EAGVTQSPTHLIKTRGQQATLRCSPISGHTSVYWYQQALGLGLQFLLWYDEGEERNRGNFPPRFSGRQFPNYSSELNVNALELEDSALYLCASSWTGRMAGELFFGEGSRLTVL.